A selection of T cell receptor beta chains follows, all from one sample in a study of regulatory T cells in long-lasting Graves disease. TCRdb passed the multiplex PCR reads through MiXCR, listing each CDR3 protein once. The sample holds about 420,000 distinct CDR3 sequences, over 15% seen once. The same specimen was also included in a second study, on T cells in Graves' hyperthyroidism and ophthalmopathy.

This sample comprised peripheral blood mononuclear cells (PBMCs), obtained at new diagnosis, from a patient treated with antithyroid drugs. The receptors were gathered from a woman younger than 30 with Graves disease. Each CDR3 is given with its conserved first and last residue.

J	V	CDR3
TRBJ2-3	TRBV18	CASSPLLTDTQYF
TRBJ1-1	TRBV6-9	CASSYGFEAFF
TRBJ2-2	TRBV5-1	CASSSKTGSTGELFF
TRBJ2-1	TRBV5-1	CASTLLGGSYNEHFF
TRBJ2-1	TRBV30	CAWEPGLAGAKQFF
TRBJ1-1	TRBV20-1	CSVPTGLGTEAFF
TRBJ2-5	TRBV20-1	CSAKASGRGETQYF
TRBJ2-5	TRBV10-3	CAISESSGRETQYF
TRBJ2-3	TRBV9	CASSVTSGRGTDTQYF
TRBJ2-7	TRBV7-2	CASSPQGLAGASSYEQYF
TRBJ2-1	TRBV19	CASSSGTSVYNEQFF
TRBJ2-1	TRBV5-1	CASSRGLAGGRMGEQFF
TRBJ2-1	TRBV5-6	CASSAGLASYNEQFF
TRBJ2-6	TRBV6-1	CGSSEEIWIGRASGANVLTF
TRBJ2-7	TRBV6-1	CASNDRVPYEQYF
TRBJ2-3	TRBV7-9	CASGFIGPDTQYF
TRBJ1-2	TRBV2	CASSGSNGYTF
TRBJ1-1	TRBV20-1	CSANDGSTEAFF
TRBJ2-6	TRBV4-1	CASSQEGTAVGANVLTF
TRBJ2-7	TRBV29-1	CSVGIGTGKPYEQYF
TRBJ1-1	TRBV6-1	CASRLTKNTEAFF
TRBJ1-2	TRBV13	CASSLSHQVGYTF
TRBJ2-5	TRBV7-3	CASSIGGTIQETQYF
TRBJ2-1	TRBV18	CASSSGGPYNEQFF
TRBJ1-5	TRBV5-6	CASSLFSGQPNQPQHF
TRBJ1-1	TRBV18	CASSNDRVGVNTEAFF
TRBJ2-7	TRBV28	CASRMGGTGGREQYF
TRBJ1-5	TRBV20-1	CSASYGQWDQPQHF
TRBJ2-2	TRBV20-1	CSARGTDGGELFF
TRBJ2-3	TRBV27	CASSLSPPEGTDTQYF
TRBJ2-7	TRBV20-1	CSARVAGGVAEQYF
TRBJ1-2	TRBV5-1	CASSVNRDHGYTF
TRBJ2-7	TRBV28	CASSLTPSGRSGEQYF
TRBJ2-5	TRBV12-3/TRBV12-4	CASATSGLAGKETQYF
TRBJ2-5	TRBV28	CASSLSVEETQYF
TRBJ2-2	TRBV5-5	CASRPPGDGTGELFF
TRBJ1-1	TRBV28	CASSLWGGGNTEAFF
TRBJ2-5	TRBV20-1	CSAPDFRETQYF
TRBJ2-3	TRBV7-9	CASSLDTSGISTDTQYF
TRBJ1-2	TRBV28	CASSSYGYTF
TRBJ2-5	TRBV20-1	CSAIFGGQETQYF
TRBJ2-5	TRBV30	CAWKSSGIQETQYF
TRBJ2-7	TRBV7-2	CASSLESGTSSLEQYF
TRBJ2-2	TRBV19	CASVTGTGAVNGGVLFF
TRBJ2-7	TRBV9	CASSATLFSYEQYF
TRBJ2-5	TRBV18	CASSPRPNPGETQYF